This T cell receptor beta chain was recorded in a study of blood T cell repertoires in COVID-19. For the study at large: The United States, Italy and Spain supplied acute and convalescent COVID-19 samples. From T cells, B-cell-depleted T cells, or PBMCs came the material, which was cDNA or gDNA.

The CDR3 covers 17 residues. The V segment lost 7 bases and the J segment 1 base; nucleotides outside the gene matches: 14. Germline V gene sequence: CDR1 LNHDA, CDR2 SQIVND (reference sequence). Per the original data handling: Estimated nucleated cell counts came from reference gene primer amplification. Produced via immunoSEQ multiplex PCR; TCRdb's table is partial and in-frame only. For V, J and clone size, that table is used; D and trimming come from the DNA. The sample contains about 88,000 clones, over 65% of which appear only once. This chain uses TRBV19 with TRBJ1-2, with 8 bases that match TRBD1. This TCR came from an older woman with acute or convalescent COVID-19. Sequenced: peripheral blood. The CDR3 region is CASTAGTGGTINYGYTF. The CDR3 nucleotides read TGTGCCAGTACCGCCGGGACAGGCGGCACAATTAACTATGGCTACACCTTC.